One T cell receptor beta chain is described in this entry. Its matching antigen is unknown. The data were obtained in a study of T cell responses to AZD1222 COVID-19 vaccine. Points from the study as a whole: Vaccination with two AZD1222 doses was followed by a rise in Spike-specific TCR breadth and depth. Donors were largely white British and mainly female; clonal diversity was possibly underestimated.

V was pared by 2 bases and J by 4 bases, with 9 bases between. Germline V gives CDR1 SGHTS, CDR2 YDEGEE. The CDR3 runs to 13 residues. Sequenced by immunoSEQ multiplex PCR; TCRdb stores in-frame clones only, minus some. The repertoire consists of approximately 150,000 clones, with 85% to 95% occurring once and the leading ten covering roughly 2.3%. The TCR originated in an adult in good health. This chain joins TRBV5-8 and TRBJ1-2, with unresolved D. The sequenced sample was peripheral blood, obtained on day 0 of AZD1222 vaccination. The CDR3 bases are TGTGCCAGCAGCTTTACGGGAGGCTATGGCTACACCTTC. Protein product: CASSFTGGYGYTF.